The 21 T cell receptor beta chains below were found in one sample sequenced in a study of blood T cells in healthy people across ages. Through a sample-barcoded 5' primer and a J-beta primer mix, a second PCR was run for roughly 6 to 11 cycles. TCRdb analysed the 5' RACE reads with MiXCR anew, one entry per CDR3 protein. The sample has more than 500,000 distinct CDR3 sequences, 25% to 35% seen once. In addition, the sample was reused for a study of T cells of mothers and their children.

Sequenced material: blood. These receptors were taken from a boy aged 2 to 10 in good health.

This clonotype was picked up many times. The V call is TRBV7-9, the J call TRBJ2-7; a possible D gene is TRBD1 (5 bases). V lost 4 bases to trimming and J lost 9 bases, with 16 bases between them. The V gene's germline CDR1 is SEHNR and CDR2 FQNEAQ (reference sequence). CDR3 length equals 13 residues. The CDR3 bases are TGTGCCAGCAGCTCGAATATCCAGGGTGGGCAGTACTTC. The encoded protein is CASSSNIQGGQYF.

This clonotype was seen a few times. The chain links TRBV11-2 to TRBJ2-1, with D possibly matching TRBD1 (6 bases). Trimming removed 3 bases at V and 6 bases at J, with 9 bases between. This CDR3 spans 13 amino acids. Per the germline V gene, CDR1 is SGHAT and CDR2 is FQNNGV. CDR3 coding DNA: TGTGCCAGCAGCTTCAACAGGGCCAATGAGCAGTTCTTC. Its translation is CASSFNRANEQFF.

The chain combines TRBV3-1 with TRBJ2-1; 9 positions match TRBD2. The trim removed 0 bases at V and 5 bases at J, leaving 8 bases unmatched. The CDR3 runs 17 residues. The germline gives CDR1 LGHDT, CDR2 YNNKEL (reference sequence). The CDR3 region is CASSQDSASGKDNEQFF. The CDR3 DNA reads TGTGCCAGCAGCCAAGATTCGGCTAGCGGGAAAGACAATGAGCAGTTCTTC.

This clonotype has only a few counts. The V and J genes are TRBV11-2 and TRBJ2-5; possible D gene TRBD2, 6 bases. The V and J ends lost 4 bases and 10 bases respectively, with 19 bases between them. CDR3 size: 14 residues. Germline CDR1 SGHAT, CDR2 FQNNGV. Written as DNA, the CDR3 is TGTGCCAGCAGCTCTGCGGGGCTACCGAGGGGCCAGTACTTC. Protein product: CASSSAGLPRGQYF.

The chain carries TRBV12-3 or TRBV12-4 and TRBJ2-7; 9 nucleotides align to TRBD1. Losses at the gene ends were 7 bases for V and 3 bases for J; bases not matched to a gene: 7. The CDR3 spans 14 residues. The CDR3, as DNA: TGTGCCAGCATGACAGGGGGGGTAGGCTACGAGCAGTACTTC. It is translated as CASMTGGVGYEQYF.

This chain uses TRBV20-1 with TRBJ2-2; the D is unclear. Trimming removed 6 bases from V and 3 bases from J, with 17 bases in between. Germline CDR1 is DFQATT and CDR2 is SNEGSKA (reference sequence). The CDR3 loop spans 15 amino acids. The CDR3 DNA is TGCAGTGCCTCCCCCGGTGGTACGTACACCGGGGAGCTGTTTTTT. Protein product: CSASPGGTYTGELFF.

This clonotype was counted between two and nine times. Written as DNA, the CDR3 is TGTGCCAGCAGCCGAGTGAGTGGGAAGCATTCCGGGGAGCTGTTTTTT. Its translation is CASSRVSGKHSGELFF. The V gene is TRBV16, the J gene TRBJ2-2; D is unclear. The V gene's germline CDR1 is KGHSY and CDR2 FQNENV. V gave up 4 bases and J gave up 6 bases, with 18 bases separating them. There are 16 residues in the CDR3. Together with reference TRBV16 and TRBJ2-2, the CDR3 gives the full variable domain: GEEVAQTPKHLVRGEGQKAKLYCAPIKGHSYVFWYQQVLKNEFKFLISFQNENVFDETGMPKERFSAKCLPNSPCSLEIQATKLEDSAVYFCASSRVSGKHSGELFFGEGSRLTVL.

The gene calls are TRBV11-2 and TRBJ1-4; D is unresolved. The CDR3 sequence is 15 residues long. In germline, CDR1 is SGHAT, CDR2 FQNNGV. Trimming pared 6 bases from V and 4 bases from J, leaving 15 bases between. CDR3 residues: CASRSPGRSNEKLFF. The CDR3 DNA is TGTGCCAGCAGAAGTCCCGGACGGAGTAATGAAAAACTGTTTTTT.

The table lists this clonotype with a few counts. The chain has TRBV4-2 and TRBJ1-4, with TRBD1 matching 8 bases. V lost 4 bases to trimming and J lost 7 bases; unmatched junction nucleotides: 11. The CDR3 is 16 amino acids. The germline V gene encodes CDR1 LGHNA and CDR2 YNFKEQ. CDR3: CASSRAGQGVGEKLFF. The DNA of the CDR3 is TGTGCCAGCAGCCGAGCAGGACAGGGTGTAGGTGAAAAACTGTTTTTT.

This clonotype appeared a few times. CDR3 nucleotides: TGTGCCAGCAGCTCAATAGGCACTGGGCAGTTCTTC. Translation: CASSSIGTGQFF. V usage is TRBV11-2 and J usage is TRBJ2-1; no definite D call. There are 12 residues in the CDR3. In germline, CDR1 is SGHAT, CDR2 FQNNGV. Trimming removed 4 bases at V and 12 bases at J, with 13 bases between.

In this sample, this clonotype turned up a few times. The rearrangement links TRBV12-3 or TRBV12-4 to TRBJ1-6; no clear D gene. The CDR3 extends over 16 amino acids. V shed 6 bases and J shed 0 bases, with 12 bases lying between them. The CDR3 spells CASSPSRNSYNSPLHF. CDR3 in DNA: TGTGCCAGCAGCCCTTCCAGGAACTCCTATAATTCACCCCTCCACTTT.

The CDR3 sequence: CASSSLAGESNYNEQFF. In DNA, the CDR3 is TGTGCCAGCAGCTCCCTAGCGGGGGAGTCTAACTACAATGAGCAGTTCTTC. V usage is TRBV7-8 and J usage is TRBJ2-1, with TRBD2 identical over 10 bases. The V and J ends lost 4 bases and 3 bases, in that order; junction bases with no gene match: 9. Germline values: CDR1 SGHVS, CDR2 FQNEAQ. The length of the CDR3 is 17 residues. Full variable domain (rest looked up from reference TRBV7-8 and TRBJ2-1): GAGVSQSPRYKVAKRGQDVALRCDPISGHVSLFWYQQALGQGPEFLTYFQNEAQLDKSGLPSDRFFAERPEGSVSTLKIQRTQQEDSAVYLCASSSLAGESNYNEQFFGPGTRLTVL.

This clonotype has at least ten counts. The chain recombines TRBV9 with TRBJ1-2; tentatively, D is TRBD1 (6 bases). The CDR3 is 14 residues long. Germline V gene data show CDR1 as SGDLS and CDR2 as YYNGEE. Trimming shortened V by 0 bases and J by 7 bases, and 13 bases separated the two germline ends. The CDR3 spells CASSVGGALSGYTF. CDR3 DNA: TGTGCCAGCAGCGTAGGGGGGGCACTAAGTGGCTACACCTTC.

The gene calls are TRBV6-2 or TRBV6-3 and TRBJ2-1; TRBD2 is a possible D gene (6 bases). The tail of the sequence fits TRBJ2-5 better, so the J call may be wrong. The CDR3 has 13 residues. Germline V gene lookup returns CDR1 MNHEY and CDR2 SVGEGT. This CDR3 reads CASTNGGYGTQYF. In nucleotides, the CDR3 is TGTGCCAGCACCAATGGGGGGTATGGGACCCAGTACTTC.

The chain couples TRBV12-5 to TRBJ2-5; the D is unclear. Deletions cut 3 bases from V and 5 bases from J, with 13 bases between. The CDR3 loop spans 14 amino acids. CDR1 is LGHNT and CDR2 is FRNRAP in the germline V gene. The CDR3 loop reads CASGFGYLRETQYF. The CDR3 region has the DNA TGTGCTAGTGGTTTTGGGTACTTACGGGAGACCCAGTACTTC.

V is TRBV12-3 or TRBV12-4 and J is TRBJ2-1; 7 nucleotides match TRBD2. Germline trimming cut 3 bases from V and 10 bases from J; bases unmatched to any gene: 12. The CDR3 extends over 15 amino acids. CDR3 sequence (DNA): TGTGCCAGCAGTTTTCCCGGCGGGGGACGTTACGAGCAGTTCTTC. Amino acid sequence: CASSFPGGGRYEQFF.

There are a few counts of this clonotype. The chain has TRBV30 and TRBJ2-5, with 10 bases lining up with TRBD2. The J call may be mistaken, given a closer DNA end match to TRBJ2-1. The CDR3 sequence is 12 residues long. Germline V lookup: CDR1 GTSNPN, CDR2 SVGIG (reference sequence). CDR3 loop: CTSGISGNEQFF. The CDR3 coding sequence is TGTACTAGCGGGATATCGGGAAATGAGCAGTTCTTC.

The rearrangement joins TRBV6-6 to TRBJ2-5; D is possibly TRBD2 (6 bases). Gene TRBJ2-1 matches the end of the DNA better, so the J call may be wrong. From germline, CDR1 is MNHNY and CDR2 SVGAGI (reference sequence). This CDR3 comprises 12 residues. CDR3 sequence reads: CASSWDFNEQFF. In DNA, the CDR3 is TGTGCCAGCAGTTGGGACTTCAATGAGCAGTTCTTC.

The genes are TRBV20-1 and TRBJ2-7, with 10 bases that match TRBD2. Germline V gene lookup returns CDR1 DFQATT and CDR2 SNEGSKA (reference sequence). V lost 1 base, J lost 1 base, and 4 bases stayed unmatched. The CDR3 has 15 amino acids. CDR3: CSARGPSGGSYEQYF. Here the CDR3 DNA reads TGCAGTGCTAGAGGGCCTAGCGGGGGTTCCTACGAGCAGTACTTC.

This clonotype was observed a few times. DNA of the CDR3: TGCGCCAGCAGCTTTCAGTCGGGACAGGGTAACTATGGCTACACCTTC. It translates to CASSFQSGQGNYGYTF. The rearrangement links TRBV5-1 to TRBJ1-2, with 9 bases lining up with TRBD1. V lost 2 bases, J lost 1 base, and 6 bases stayed unmatched. Per germline, CDR1 SGHRS and CDR2 YFSETQ. The CDR3 is 16 amino acids.

This chain joins TRBV2 and TRBJ2-1, with unresolved D. V was pared by 1 base and J by 2 bases, with 3 bases between. CDR1 and CDR2 (germline): SNHLY, FYNNEI. The CDR3 has 13 residues. The CDR3 here is CASSEVPYNEQFF. CDR3 in DNA: TGTGCCAGCAGTGAAGTCCCCTACAATGAGCAGTTCTTC.